The source of this T cell receptor (beta chain) is a study of OX40 agonist ivuxolimab in advanced cancers. The study in broad terms: The costimulatory receptor OX40 (CD134) was targeted by ivuxolimab, a fully human IgG2 agonistic monoclonal antibody. Intravenous ivuxolimab was administered to patients every 2 weeks at six dose levels: 0.01, 0.1, 0.3, 1.5, 3 and 10 mg/kg. Of the roughly 51 patients in dose escalation, about 19 had hepatocellular carcinoma, some 15 had melanoma, 9 had renal cell carcinoma and 9 had head and neck cancer. A male proportion of around 81% and a mean age of approximately 62 years, ranging from 23 to 79, were recorded for the dose-escalation cohort. Patients were allowed to have had prior anti-PD-1, anti-PD-L1 or anti-CTLA-4 therapy, and 40% of the dose-escalation patients had previously received checkpoint inhibitors. Partial responses were achieved by three dose-escalation patients, of whom one had hepatocellular carcinoma and two had cutaneous melanoma. Peripheral TCRbeta sequencing aimed to test whether ivuxolimab altered TCR sequence diversity and caused clonal T-cell expansion. The paper describes the monotherapy dose-escalation part (N ≈ 52 patients) of the phase I trial of ivuxolimab.

As regards this clone: Its recognized antigen is unknown. Per-nucleotide qualities are absent, and no much larger clonotype sits a single base away.

The study at large found these results: In partial responders in the 0.1-3.0 mg/kg groups, normalized peripheral clonal expansion was found to be among the lowest, especially among CD8+ T cells. At doses from 0.1 to 3.0 mg/kg, clonal expansion was seen in both CD4+ and CD8+ blood T cells between baseline and week 6. After ivuxolimab, more expanded clones were found on average in CD8+ T cells than in CD4+ T cells. Low levels of normalized T-cell clonal expansion were also seen in some nonresponding patients. Which antigens the clonally expanded peripheral T cells were specific for was not determined.

V is shortened by 3 bases, J by 0 bases, and the region joining them spans 9 bases. The CDR3 covers 15 residues, taking in both the cysteine and the phenylalanine. The sequence is cut down to CDR3 DNA, 45 bases in frame from base 1. Per the germline V gene (reference sequence), LNHNV is the CDR1 and YYDKDF is the CDR2. To sequence the TCRbeta CDR3 region, genomic DNA was isolated from the sorted cells. TCRbeta CDR3 regions were sequenced using the immunoSEQ Assay. TCRdb stores this immuneACCESS table with in-frame sequences only. Part of the clones is absent; in the studies checked, under half of the shortfall reflects unresolved V genes, and no reason is known for the rest. The sample data list 55,000 to 75,000 clones, and 85% to 95% of these were observed just once. The ten most abundant clones make up roughly 25% of the sample. The trial excluded patients who had a history of autoimmune disease or who were on systemic immunosuppression. In every dose cohort, peripheral blood was drawn for TCR sequencing at baseline, cycle 4 day 1, and cycle 7 day 1. The samples were drawn from a first-in-human, open-label, multicenter phase I dose-escalation trial of ivuxolimab. The trial enrolled adults with locally advanced or metastatic head and neck squamous cell, hepatocellular, melanoma or renal cell carcinoma. Before TCR sequencing, CD4+ and CD8+ T cells were separately sorted from peripheral blood.

The rearranged chain carries TRBV15 and TRBJ1-3; perhaps TRBD1 is the D gene, with 5 bases matching. The source of this sequence is an adult with an advanced solid tumor such as melanoma, head and neck, liver or kidney cancer. The sequenced sample was CD4+ or CD8+ T cells sorted from blood, obtained in a trial of the OX40 agonist ivuxolimab. Read as DNA, the sequence is TGTGCCACCAGCAGGGACGGGGGCTCTGGAAACACCATATATTTT. It translates to CATSRDGGSGNTIYF.